These 11 T cell receptor beta chains were all obtained from the same sample, sequenced in a study of blood T cell repertoires in COVID-19. Data came from immunoSEQ multiplex PCR; TCRdb stores just in-frame clones and leaves some out. Of roughly 70,000 clones listed, 76% are singletons. Material: peripheral blood. The receptors were gathered from a man in his fifties or sixties with COVID-19, enrolled during active disease.

This chain uses TRBV18 with TRBJ2-2; D perhaps matches TRBD2 (7 bases). Germline CDR1 is KGHSH and CDR2 is LQKENI. The V end was cut by 4 bases, the J end by 2 bases, with 14 bases between. This CDR3 contains 16 residues. CDR3 amino acids: CASSRGGGVNTGELFF. In DNA, the CDR3 is TGTGCCAGCTCACGCGGGGGCGGAGTCAACACCGGGGAGCTGTTTTTT.

The J gene is TRBJ2-3, the V gene TRBV30; possible D gene TRBD1, 6 bases. V lost 2 bases to trimming and J lost 1 base, with 7 bases between them. The CDR3 spans 13 residues. CDR1 GTSNPN and CDR2 SVGIG come from the germline V gene (reference sequence). CDR3 in DNA: TGTGCCTGGAGTCCAGGGGGCACAGATACGCAGTATTTT. It codes for CAWSPGGTDTQYF.

The chain has TRBV5-1 and TRBJ1-2, with 10 nucleotides matching TRBD1. This CDR3 is 14 amino acids long. Trimming cost V 2 bases and J 8 bases; bases outside gene matches: 6. Germline assignment: CDR1 SGHRS and CDR2 YFSETQ. The CDR3 bases are TGCGCCAGCAGCTTAACGGGACAGGGGTCGGGCTACACCTTC. This sequence encodes CASSLTGQGSGYTF.

The chain carries TRBV27 and TRBJ2-7; 9 positions agree with TRBD1. Per germline, CDR1 MNHEY and CDR2 SMNVEV (reference sequence). The CDR3 consists of 14 residues. V was clipped by 5 bases and J by 5 bases; unmatched bases: 7. CDR3 bases: TGTGCCAGCAGTCAAAACAGGGGGCCCAACGAGCAGTACTTC. Its translation is CASSQNRGPNEQYF.

This chain uses TRBV5-1 with TRBJ1-1; D perhaps matches TRBD1 (6 bases). This CDR3 contains 16 residues. Per germline, CDR1 SGHRS and CDR2 YFSETQ. The V and J ends lost 4 bases and 4 bases respectively, with 20 bases between them. CDR3 DNA: TGCGCCAGCAGCCCTATCAACAGGGTCTTGGGCACTGAAGCTTTCTTT. Its translation is CASSPINRVLGTEAFF.

This clone occurred a few times. J is TRBJ1-4 and V is TRBV5-5, with unresolved D. Trimming cost V 4 bases and J 7 bases, with 14 bases left between them. CDR3 length equals 14 residues. Germline loops: CDR1 SGHKS, CDR2 YYEKEE (reference sequence). CDR3 nucleotides: TGTGCCAGCAGCCCCCAGGCCTTTGGTGAAAAACTGTTTTTT. It yields the protein CASSPQAFGEKLFF.

V is TRBV7-9 and J is TRBJ2-7; TRBD1 might be the D (5 bases). Germline loops: CDR1 SEHNR, CDR2 FQNEAQ (reference sequence). Trimming pared 5 bases from V and 1 base from J, leaving 18 bases between. This CDR3 is 16 amino acids long. CDR3 in amino acids: CASSPSQGITSYEQYF. The CDR3 DNA reads as TGTGCCAGCAGCCCATCCCAGGGCATAACTTCCTACGAGCAGTACTTC.

The table lists this clone with a count of one. The chain employs TRBV28 and TRBJ1-5, with 8 bases aligning to TRBD1. Trimming removed 6 bases from V and 2 bases from J; junction bases left unmatched: 12. Germline V gene sequence: CDR1 MDHEN, CDR2 SYDVKM. The CDR3 covers 17 residues. This CDR3 reads CASRAGGGTGRNQPQHF. The CDR3, as DNA: TGTGCCAGCAGGGCGGGTGGGGGGACAGGTCGCAATCAGCCCCAGCATTTT.

The chain couples TRBV9 to TRBJ1-2; D might be TRBD1 (6 bases). CDR3 length: 13 amino acids. Germline V gene lookup returns CDR1 SGDLS and CDR2 YYNGEE. The ends were cut back, 3 bases at V and 8 bases at J, with 14 bases in the middle. Written as DNA, the CDR3 is TGTGCCAGCAGCGGCCAACAGGGTTTAGGCTACACCTTC. It encodes CASSGQQGLGYTF.

The chain joins TRBV24-1 to TRBJ2-1; the D gene is possibly TRBD1 (6 bases). CDR1 and CDR2 (germline): KGHDR, SFDVKD. The CDR3 spans 16 residues. Trimming cost V 4 bases and J 7 bases, with 19 bases left between them. The DNA for the CDR3 is TGTGCCACCAGTGAAGTACAGGGTGGGTCCGTAAATGAGCAGTTCTTC. Its protein product is CATSEVQGGSVNEQFF.

The rearrangement uses TRBV7-2 and TRBJ1-1, with D possibly being TRBD1 (5 bases). CDR3 length equals 16 residues. Trimming cost V 5 bases and J 0 bases, with 16 bases left between them. From germline, CDR1 is SGHTA and CDR2 FQGNSA. CDR3 in amino acids: CASSPPGELLNTEAFF. The DNA of the CDR3 is TGTGCCAGCAGCCCCCCGGGGGAGCTACTGAACACTGAAGCTTTCTTT.